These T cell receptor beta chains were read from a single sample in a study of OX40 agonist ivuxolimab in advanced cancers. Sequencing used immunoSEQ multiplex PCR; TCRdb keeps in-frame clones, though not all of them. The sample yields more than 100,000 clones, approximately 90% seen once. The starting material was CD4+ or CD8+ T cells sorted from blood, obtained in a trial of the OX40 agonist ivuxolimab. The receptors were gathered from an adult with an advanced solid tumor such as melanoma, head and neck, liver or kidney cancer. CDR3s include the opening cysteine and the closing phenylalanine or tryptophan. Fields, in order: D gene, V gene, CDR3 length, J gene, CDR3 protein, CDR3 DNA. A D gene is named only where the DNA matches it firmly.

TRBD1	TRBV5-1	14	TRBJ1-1	CASSPDRVNTEAFF	TGCGCCAGCAGCCCCGACAGGGTGAACACTGAAGCTTTCTTT
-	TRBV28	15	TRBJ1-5	CATLPLGALNQPQHF	TGTGCCACCCTCCCTCTAGGCGCCCTCAATCAGCCCCAGCATTTT
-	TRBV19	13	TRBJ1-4	CASSKGLNEKLFF	TGTGCCAGTAGTAAGGGACTGAATGAAAAACTGTTTTTT
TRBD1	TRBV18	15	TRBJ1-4	CASSPPNDRAEKLFF	TGTGCCAGCTCACCACCGAATGACAGGGCTGAAAAACTGTTTTTT
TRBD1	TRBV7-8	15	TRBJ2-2	CASSTRDSVIGELFF	TGTGCCAGCAGCACCCGGGACAGTGTGATCGGGGAGCTGTTTTTT
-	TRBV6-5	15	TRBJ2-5	CASSSGRGSRETQYF	TGTGCCAGCAGTTCGGGCAGGGGATCGAGGGAGACCCAGTACTTC
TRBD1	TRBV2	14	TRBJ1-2	CASSQQGGVHGYTF	TGTGCCAGCAGCCAACAGGGGGGGGTGCATGGCTACACCTTC
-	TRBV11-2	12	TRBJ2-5	CASSPPARTQYF	TGTGCCAGCAGCCCCCCCGCGCGGACCCAGTACTTC
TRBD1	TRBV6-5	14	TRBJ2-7	CASRPGTGAYEQYF	TGTGCCAGCAGGCCCGGGACAGGGGCCTACGAGCAGTACTTC
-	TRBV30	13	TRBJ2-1	CAWLPGRYNEQFF	TGTGCCTGGCTCCCGGGCCGCTACAATGAGCAGTTCTTC
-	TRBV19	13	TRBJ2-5	CASSREIRETQYF	TGTGCCAGTAGTAGGGAGATTAGGGAGACCCAGTACTTC
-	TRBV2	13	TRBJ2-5	CASSEKWGETQYF	TGTGCCAGCAGTGAAAAGTGGGGAGAGACCCAGTACTTC
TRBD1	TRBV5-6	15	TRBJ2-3	CASSRGQGRRDTQYF	TGTGCCAGCAGCCGGGGACAGGGGCGTCGGGATACGCAGTATTTT
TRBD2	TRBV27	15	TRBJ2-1	CASSLGLADYNEQFF	TGTGCCAGCAGTTTGGGACTAGCGGACTACAATGAGCAGTTCTTC
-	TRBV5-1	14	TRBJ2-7	CASSLKWTEYEQYF	TGCGCCAGCAGCTTGAAATGGACCGAGTACGAGCAGTACTTC
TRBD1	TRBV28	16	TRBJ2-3	CASSLTGQGSTHTQYF	TGTGCCAGCAGTTTAACGGGACAGGGAAGCACCCATACGCAGTATTTT
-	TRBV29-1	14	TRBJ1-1	CSVKQVGWNTEAFF	TGCAGCGTTAAACAGGTCGGGTGGAACACTGAAGCTTTCTTT
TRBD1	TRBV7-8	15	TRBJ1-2	CASSSDRLSNYGYTF	TGTGCCAGCAGCTCGGACAGGCTCTCTAACTATGGCTACACCTTC
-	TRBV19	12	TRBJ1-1	CASRGYGSGPFF	TGTGCCAGTAGGGGGTATGGCTCAGGTCCTTTCTTT
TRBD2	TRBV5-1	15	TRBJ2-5	CASSKGLADQETQYF	TGCGCCAGCAGCAAGGGACTAGCGGACCAAGAGACCCAGTACTTC
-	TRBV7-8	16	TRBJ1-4	CASSLSRPPFNEKLFF	TGTGCCAGCAGCTTAAGTCGGCCCCCTTTTAATGAAAAACTGTTTTTT
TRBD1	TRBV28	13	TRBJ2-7	CAVRTGVTYEQYF	TGTGCCGTCCGGACAGGGGTAACCTACGAGCAGTACTTC
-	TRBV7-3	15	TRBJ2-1	CASSLFSVAYNEQFF	TGTGCCAGCAGCTTATTTAGCGTAGCCTACAATGAGCAGTTCTTC
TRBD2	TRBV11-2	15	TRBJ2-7	CASSPGLAGEREQYF	TGTGCCAGCAGCCCGGGACTAGCGGGAGAACGGGAGCAGTACTTC
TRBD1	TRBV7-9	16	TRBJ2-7	CASSRHVRDRAYEQYF	TGTGCCAGCAGCCGTCACGTGAGGGACAGGGCCTACGAGCAGTACTTC